These 4 T cell receptor beta chains were sequenced from one sample in a study of CD8 T cells in ankylosing spondylitis. TCRdb fed the 5' RACE reads into MiXCR, producing one record per CDR3 protein. Among roughly 700,000 distinct CDR3 sequences listed, around 20% were seen once. Study findings and constraints: It appeared that ankylosing spondylitis blood was characterized by a TCR beta motif of seven or eight highly homologous variants.

These TCRs are of unknown antigen specificity. The sample consisted of blood, either unsorted or a sorted T cell fraction (not recorded which). The receptors were sampled from a male donor with ankylosing spondylitis.

This chain joins TRBV5-1 and TRBJ1-2; possible D gene TRBD1, 6 bases. The CDR3 is made up of 15 amino acids. Trimming pared 0 bases from V and 2 bases from J, leaving 11 bases between. Germline V lookup: CDR1 SGHRS, CDR2 YFSETQ. The CDR3 loop is CASSLDRAFNYGYTF. CDR3 coding DNA: TGCGCCAGCAGCTTGGACAGGGCCTTCAACTATGGCTACACCTTC.

On this clonotype: One end of the junction varies from germline; a read error may be responsible. The genes are TRBV20-1 and TRBJ2-1; D possibly corresponds to TRBD2 (5 bases). The end of the DNA is better explained by TRBJ2-7, so the J call may be wrong. The CDR3 consists of 17 residues. Germline CDR1 DFQATT, CDR2 SNEGSKA (reference sequence). The CDR3, as DNA: TGCAGTGTTAGAGATCAGACGGGATCCGGCTCCTACAATGAGCAGTACTTC. Its translation: CSVRDQTGSGSYNEQYF.

The chain uses TRBV2 and TRBJ1-6, with 7 bases identical to TRBD1. This CDR3 is built from 15 residues. Germline V gives CDR1 SNHLY, CDR2 FYNNEI. Unmatched junction bases numbered 7, after V lost 4 bases and J lost 7 bases. CDR3 sequence reads: CASSGSGTANSPLHF. The DNA of the CDR3 is TGTGCCAGCAGTGGGTCGGGGACAGCAAATTCACCCCTCCACTTT.

This clonotype has only a few counts. One base away lies a much larger clone, so this may be a sequencing read error. The chain has TRBV5-1 and TRBJ2-7, with a possible D match to TRBD1 (6 bases). This CDR3 contains 13 residues. Germline loops: CDR1 SGHRS, CDR2 YFSETQ. Trimming removed 5 bases at V and 0 bases at J, with 9 bases between. The CDR3, as DNA: TGCGCCAGCAGGGCGGACAGCTCCTACGAGCAGTACTTC. It specifies CASRADSSYEQYF. Based on the CDR3 plus reference TRBV5-1 and TRBJ2-7, the full variable domain is KAGVTQTPRYLIKTRGQQVTLSCSPISGHRSVSWYQQTPGQGLQFLFEYFSETQRNKGNFPGRFSGRQFSNSRSEMNVSTLELGDSALYLCASRADSSYEQYFGPGTRLTVT.